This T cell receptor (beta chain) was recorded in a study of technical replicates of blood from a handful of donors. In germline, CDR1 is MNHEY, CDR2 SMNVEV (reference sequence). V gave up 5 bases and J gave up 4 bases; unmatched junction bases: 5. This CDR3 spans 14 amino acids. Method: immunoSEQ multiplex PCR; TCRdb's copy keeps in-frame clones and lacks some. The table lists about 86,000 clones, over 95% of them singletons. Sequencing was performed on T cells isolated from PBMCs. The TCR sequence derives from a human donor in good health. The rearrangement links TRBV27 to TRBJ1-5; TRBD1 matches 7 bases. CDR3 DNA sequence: TGTGCCAGCAGTGAACAGGGGCCTAATCAGCCCCAGCATTTT. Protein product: CASSEQGPNQPQHF.